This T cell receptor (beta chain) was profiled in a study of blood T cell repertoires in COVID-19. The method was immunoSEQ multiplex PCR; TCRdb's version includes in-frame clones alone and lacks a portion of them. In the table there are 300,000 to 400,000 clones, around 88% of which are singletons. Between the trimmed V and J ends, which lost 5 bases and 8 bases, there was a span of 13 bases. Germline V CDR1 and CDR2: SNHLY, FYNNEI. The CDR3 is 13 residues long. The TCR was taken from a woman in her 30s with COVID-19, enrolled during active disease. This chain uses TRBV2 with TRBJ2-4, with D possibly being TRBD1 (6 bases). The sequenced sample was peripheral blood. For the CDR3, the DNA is TGTGCCAGCAGTCCACAGGGTCAGGACATTCAGTACTTC. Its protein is CASSPQGQDIQYF. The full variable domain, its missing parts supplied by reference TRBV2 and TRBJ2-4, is EPEVTQTPSHQVTQMGQEVILRCVPISNHLYFYWYRQILGQKVEFLVSFYNNEISEKSEIFDDQFSVERPDGSNFTLKIRSTKLEDSAMYFCASSPQGQDIQYFGAGTRLSVL.